The 4 T cell receptor beta chains given below trace back to one sample, sequenced in a study of naive and memory T cell subsets. Ligated cDNA underwent four rounds of PCR with nested alpha and beta constant region primers and SP2. TCRdb recomputed calls from the UMI-ligation and nested PCR reads with MiXCR, one row per CDR3 protein. This sample has about 37,000 distinct CDR3 sequences, with approximately 11% found just once. The treatment denotes: skin biopsy from PPD injection site in Mantoux-positive individual. A UMI-containing oligonucleotide was joined by 3' ligation to the TCR cDNA template. The sequencing here drew on skin, taken from a tuberculin skin test site. The origin of the receptors is an adult in good health.

The table lists this clonotype with many counts. The rearrangement uses TRBV25-1 and TRBJ2-5; 9 bases match TRBD1. V trimming: 4 bases; J trimming: 4 bases; junction bases outside the gene matches: 7. The germline V gene has CDR1 MGHDK and CDR2 SYGVNS. The length of the CDR3 is 15 residues. Written as DNA, the CDR3 is TGTGCCAGCAGTGGACACGGGACAGGGAGAGAGACCCAGTACTTC. This codes for CASSGHGTGRETQYF.

This clonotype was seen many times. This chain connects TRBV2 to TRBJ2-4, with TRBD1 as a possible D gene (5 bases). V lost 7 bases and J 1 base, leaving 17 bases between the germline ends. The CDR3 totals 16 residues. CDR1 SNHLY and CDR2 FYNNEI come from the germline V gene. The CDR3: CASKDRNYQAKNIQYF. In nucleotides, the CDR3 is TGTGCCAGCAAAGACAGAAATTATCAGGCCAAAAACATTCAGTACTTC.

This clonotype was detected only a few times. This sequence joins TRBV27 and TRBJ2-3; 10 nucleotides agree with TRBD2. The junction had 4 bases not matched to a gene; V was cut back by 7 bases and J by 3 bases. Looked up from germline, CDR1 is MNHEY and CDR2 is SMNVEV (reference sequence). The CDR3 totals 14 residues. This CDR3 is CASKPGLATDTQYF. CDR3 sequence (DNA): TGTGCCAGCAAGCCGGGACTAGCGACAGATACGCAGTATTTT.

V gene TRBV14 combines with J gene TRBJ2-7; the D gene could be TRBD1 or TRBD2 (5 bases each). Germline values: CDR1 SGHDN, CDR2 FVKESK. V was trimmed by 0 bases and J by 0 bases, leaving 18 bases between them. CDR3 length: 18 amino acids. Here the CDR3 DNA reads TGTGCCAGCAGCCAAGATACGGGGCCGTCCTTAAGCTCCTACGAGCAGTACTTC. Translation: CASSQDTGPSLSSYEQYF.